This T cell receptor beta chain was sequenced in a study of T cell responses to AZD1222 COVID-19 vaccine. The CDR3 spans 14 residues. Per germline, CDR1 MDHEN and CDR2 SYDVKM. After removal of 6 bases from V and 5 bases from J, the junction contained 6 bases not matched to a gene. A single count supports this clone. The table came from immunoSEQ multiplex PCR; TCRdb's copy has only in-frame clones and leaves some out. The profile shows over 130,000 clones, roughly 92% of them singletons. The genes are TRBV28 and TRBJ2-5, with 10 nucleotides matching TRBD2. The receptor was isolated from an adult who received the AZD1222 COVID-19 vaccine. This specimen consisted of peripheral blood, obtained 28 days after the second AZD1222 dose. The CDR3 loop is CASRTGTSVETQYF. In DNA form, the CDR3 reads TGTGCCAGCAGAACCGGGACTAGCGTCGAGACCCAGTACTTC.